These 16 T cell receptor beta chains were all obtained from the same sample, sequenced in a study of T cells in Graves' hyperthyroidism and ophthalmopathy. Amplification yielded TCR beta CDR3 regions, with RNA transcripts as the source. Using the HTBI primer set, a first-round RT-PCR was run on the TCR CDR3. MiXCR, applied by TCRdb to the multiplex PCR reads, yields one record per CDR3 protein. Of hundreds of thousands of distinct CDR3 sequences in the sample, about 38% were seen once. Specimen: blood. These receptors all come from a man younger than 35 with Graves' hyperthyroidism.

This clonotype occurred many times. The CDR3 nucleotides are TGTGCCAGCAGCGACTGGTCGTCCGAGCAGTACTTC. Translated, it gives CASSDWSSEQYF. This chain uses TRBV7-8 with TRBJ2-7; D is ambiguous. CDR3 length: 12 residues. From germline, CDR1 is SGHVS and CDR2 FQNEAQ. V gave up 5 bases and J gave up 6 bases, with 11 bases separating them.

The chain couples TRBV10-3 to TRBJ1-6; 7 positions match TRBD1. This CDR3 has 13 amino acids. Germline V gives CDR1 ENHRY, CDR2 SYGVKD. After removal of 6 bases from V and 7 bases from J, the junction contained 3 bases not matched to a gene. In DNA, the CDR3 is TGTGCCATCAGACAGGGGCCGAATTCACCCCTCCACTTT. It is translated as CAIRQGPNSPLHF.

This clonotype has a single count. The rearrangement joins TRBV5-4 to TRBJ1-5, with D hard to call. Germline assignment: CDR1 SGHNT and CDR2 YYREEE (reference sequence). V was cut by 0 bases and J by 0 bases, with 10 bases left in between. The CDR3 is 16 amino acids. In DNA, the CDR3 is TGTGCCAGCAGCTTGGGCGGAACGACTAGCAATCAGCCCCAGCATTTT. It specifies CASSLGGTTSNQPQHF. The whole variable domain, remainder taken from reference TRBV5-4 and TRBJ1-5, is ETGVTQSPTHLIKTRGQQVTLRCSSQSGHNTVSWYQQALGQGPQFIFQYYREEENGRGNFPPRFSGLQFPNYSSELNVNALELDDSALYLCASSLGGTTSNQPQHFGDGTRLSIL.

The V gene is TRBV5-4, the J gene TRBJ2-7, with 9 bases aligning to TRBD1. Trimming removed 5 bases from V and 2 bases from J; junction bases left unmatched: 8. Germline V CDR1 and CDR2: SGHNT, YYREEE (reference sequence). This CDR3 contains 15 residues. CDR3 protein: CASRRGQGYAYEQYF. In nucleotides, the CDR3 is TGTGCCAGCAGGAGAGGACAGGGGTATGCCTACGAGCAGTACTTC.

The chain is built from TRBV19 and TRBJ1-5; no firm D call. CDR1 is LNHDA and CDR2 is SQIVND in the germline V gene (reference sequence). CDR3 length: 16 amino acids. The CDR3 spells CARSGDVGLGNQPQHF. The CDR3 DNA follows: TGTGCTAGGAGTGGCGATGTGGGCCTCGGCAATCAGCCCCAGCATTTT.

This clonotype was seen ten or more times. A junction end diverges from the germline sequence, so it may reflect a read error. V and J are TRBV6-1 and TRBJ2-7; D is ambiguous. This CDR3 contains 12 residues. Germline V gene sequence: CDR1 MNHNS, CDR2 SASEGT. CDR3 residues: CASSEVSYEQYF. DNA of the CDR3: TGCGCCAGCAGCGAGGTGTCCTACGAGCAGTACTTC.

This chain uses TRBV4-1 with TRBJ2-7; D unclear. Per the germline V gene, CDR1 is MGHRA and CDR2 is YSYEKL. V gave up 4 bases and J gave up 9 bases, with 19 bases separating them. The CDR3 sequence is 14 residues long. The CDR3, as DNA: TGCGCCAGCAGCCCTACCCCTGCCCGAGCAGCGCAGTACTTC. It translates to CASSPTPARAAQYF.

This clonotype was seen a few times. CDR3 region: CASSPQQYGYTF. In DNA form, the CDR3 reads TGTGCCAGTAGTCCCCAGCAATATGGCTACACCTTC. The rearrangement links TRBV19 to TRBJ1-2; the D is unclear. V was pared by 5 bases and J by 5 bases, with 9 bases between. This CDR3 region has 12 residues. Germline V CDR1 and CDR2: LNHDA, SQIVND (reference sequence).

There are a few counts of this clonotype. The gene calls are TRBV20-1 and TRBJ1-4; 9 bases map to TRBD1. Germline CDR1 is DFQATT and CDR2 is SNEGSKA (reference sequence). Losses at the gene ends were 0 bases for V and 5 bases for J; bases not matched to a gene: 4. The CDR3 extends over 15 amino acids. The CDR3 sequence is CSARDQGQGNEKLFF. The CDR3 region has the DNA TGCAGTGCTAGAGATCAAGGACAGGGGAATGAAAAACTGTTTTTT.

This clonotype was picked up many times. This chain joins TRBV29-1 and TRBJ1-1; D ambiguous. Trimming shortened V by 0 bases and J by 0 bases, and 8 bases separated the two germline ends. The CDR3 contains 14 residues. Per germline, CDR1 SQVTM and CDR2 ANQGSEA. The CDR3 DNA follows: TGCAGCGTTGAAGATCGTGGGGTGAACACTGAAGCTTTCTTT. Residues: CSVEDRGVNTEAFF.

In this sample, this clonotype turned up a few times. The V call is TRBV7-8, the J call TRBJ2-5; unclear D gene. The V gene's germline CDR1 is SGHVS and CDR2 FQNEAQ. The CDR3 length is 14 residues. V was cut by 6 bases and J by 5 bases, with 16 bases left in between. CDR3 loop: CASSYYKGLETQYF. CDR3 nucleotides: TGTGCCAGCAGTTACTACAAGGGCCTCGAGACCCAGTACTTC.

This clonotype was seen a handful of times. The chain uses TRBV9 and TRBJ2-7; D may be TRBD1 or TRBD2 (5 bases each). Looked up from germline, CDR1 is SGDLS and CDR2 is YYNGEE. V lost 0 bases, J lost 2 bases, and 9 bases lay in between. The CDR3 covers 14 residues. The CDR3 DNA reads TGTGCCAGCAGCGTAGGGGACCAGACCTACGAGCAGTACTTC. Protein product: CASSVGDQTYEQYF.

In its sample, this clonotype was seen a few times. This chain uses TRBV6-6 with TRBJ2-5; 7 bases map to TRBD1. This CDR3 contains 15 residues. Germline trimming cut 4 bases from V and 5 bases from J; bases unmatched to any gene: 10. The V gene's germline CDR1 is MNHNY and CDR2 SVGAGI (reference sequence). The DNA of the CDR3 is TGTGCCAGCAGTTGGCCTGGGCAGGGGGACGAGACCCAGTACTTC. This translates into CASSWPGQGDETQYF.

This clonotype was recorded many times. This chain joins TRBV2 and TRBJ1-1; TRBD1 is a possible D gene (5 bases). CDR1 and CDR2 (germline): SNHLY, FYNNEI. This CDR3 spans 14 amino acids. V lost 2 bases to trimming and J lost 4 bases, with 11 bases between them. CDR3 bases: TGTGCCAGCAGTGAATGGCAGAGGGGCACTGAAGCTTTCTTT. Protein sequence: CASSEWQRGTEAFF.

Note on this clonotype: Germline is not matched at one junction end, which may reflect a read error. The chain is built from TRBV7-8 and TRBJ2-7; 8 bases match TRBD1. CDR1 and CDR2 (germline): SGHVS, FQNEAQ. The CDR3 sequence is 19 residues long. CDR3 region: CASSQEVGSVGTGVHEQYF. As DNA, the CDR3 is TGCGCCAGCAGCCAAGAAGTGGGGTCTGTGGGGACAGGAGTCCACGAGCAGTACTTC.

The chain links TRBV2 to TRBJ1-6, with D perhaps matching TRBD1 (6 bases). CDR3 size: 15 residues. Germline CDR1 reads SNHLY; CDR2 reads FYNNEI. The germline V and J ends were trimmed by 6 bases and 7 bases, with 16 bases remaining between them. The CDR3 DNA follows: TGTGCCAGCAGCCCCAAGGGGGTAGGAAATTCACCCCTCCACTTT. Translating gives CASSPKGVGNSPLHF.